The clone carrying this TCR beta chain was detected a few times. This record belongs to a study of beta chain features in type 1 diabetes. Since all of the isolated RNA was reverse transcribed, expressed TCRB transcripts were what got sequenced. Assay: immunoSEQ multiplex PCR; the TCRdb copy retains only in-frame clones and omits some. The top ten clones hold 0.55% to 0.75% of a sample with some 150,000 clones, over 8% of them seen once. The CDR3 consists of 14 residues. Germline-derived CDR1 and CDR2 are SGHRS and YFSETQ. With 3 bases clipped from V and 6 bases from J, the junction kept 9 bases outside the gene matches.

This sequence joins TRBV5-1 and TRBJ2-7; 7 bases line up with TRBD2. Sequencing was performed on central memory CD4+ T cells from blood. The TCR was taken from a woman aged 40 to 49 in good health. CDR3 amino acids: CASSYGVWGGEQYF. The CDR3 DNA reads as TGCGCCAGCAGCTACGGTGTATGGGGGGGCGAGCAGTACTTC.